The 20 T cell receptor beta chains reported below all come from one sample, sequenced in a study of cytomegalovirus exposure and HLA in healthy donors. Use of 60 Vbeta and 13 Jbeta primers characterized the PCR. The repertoire was sequenced with immunoSEQ multiplex PCR; TCRdb's copy has only in-frame clones and lacks some. The sample consists of 120,000 to 150,000 clones, around three quarters of them appearing once. Material for sequencing was PBMCs. The receptors originated from a man aged 35 to 55 in good health and CMV-seropositive.

CDR3 coding DNA: TGTGCCAGCAGCTTAGCGGGGACTAGCGGGAGTGTTGAGCAGTTCTTC. This encodes CASSLAGTSGSVEQFF. The gene calls are TRBV7-9 and TRBJ2-1; 14 bases are shared with TRBD2. Losses at the gene ends were 0 bases for V and 9 bases for J; bases not matched to a gene: 4. Germline V gene data show CDR1 as SEHNR and CDR2 as FQNEAQ (reference sequence). The CDR3 covers 16 residues.

The gene calls are TRBV30 and TRBJ1-3, with D perhaps TRBD1 (6 bases). CDR3 length equals 16 residues. V lost 3 bases to trimming and J lost 5 bases, with 20 bases between them. Germline values: CDR1 GTSNPN, CDR2 SVGIG (reference sequence). The CDR3 nucleotides read TGTGCCTGGAGCCTAAACCGGGGGGCCCCGAGAAACACCATATATTTT. The encoded protein is CAWSLNRGAPRNTIYF.

The chain has TRBV7-9 and TRBJ2-7, with TRBD2 matching over 7 bases. Germline lookup yields CDR1 SEHNR and CDR2 FQNEAQ (reference sequence). V shed 5 bases and J 2 bases; nucleotides not matched to a gene: 12. This CDR3 has 16 residues. CDR3 in DNA: TGTGCCAGCAGCCCCTACGGGGGGACTTTTACCTACGAGCAGTACTTC. Translated: CASSPYGGTFTYEQYF. Full variable domain (outside the CDR3, taken from reference TRBV7-9 and TRBJ2-7): DTGVSQNPRHKITKRGQNVTFRCDPISEHNRLYWYRQTLGQGPEFLTYFQNEAQLEKSRLLSDRFSAERPKGSFSTLEIQRTEQGDSAMYLCASSPYGGTFTYEQYFGPGTRLTVT.

The rearrangement links TRBV19 to TRBJ2-1, with TRBD2 identical over 9 bases. The V and J ends lost 1 base and 8 bases, in that order; junction bases with no gene match: 15. Germline CDR1 and CDR2: LNHDA and SQIVND (reference sequence). CDR3 size: 18 residues. This CDR3 is CASSIGGISGSSVDEQFF. In nucleotides, the CDR3 is TGTGCCAGTAGTATAGGGGGGATTAGCGGGAGTTCGGTGGATGAGCAGTTCTTC.

The V and J genes are TRBV6-1 and TRBJ2-7; D unclear. Germline V gene data show CDR1 as MNHNS and CDR2 as SASEGT. The V gene lost 8 bases and the J gene lost 2 bases, with 7 bases spanning the gap. This CDR3 comprises 11 residues. In DNA, the CDR3 is TGTGCCAGCGTCGAGCCCTACGAGCAGTACTTC. Amino acids: CASVEPYEQYF.

The CDR3 region has the DNA TGTGCCAGCAGCCAGCAACCGGACAGCAAGAACACCGGGGAGCTGTTTTTT. Its protein is CASSQQPDSKNTGELFF. The chain has TRBV7-2 and TRBJ2-2; a possible D gene is TRBD1 (6 bases). The CDR3 covers 17 residues. V gave up 5 bases and J gave up 1 base, with 17 bases separating them. Germline V gene data show CDR1 as SGHTA and CDR2 as FQGNSA.

The chain carries TRBV5-1 and TRBJ2-5; D possibly corresponds to TRBD2 (6 bases). This CDR3 is 15 amino acids long. V was clipped by 4 bases and J by 2 bases, with 15 bases between them. CDR1 is SGHRS and CDR2 is YFSETQ in the germline V gene. The CDR3 nucleotides are TGCGCCAGCAGCCACGGGAGTCCCCTACAAGAGACCCAGTACTTC. It translates to CASSHGSPLQETQYF.

This clone is a singleton in its sample. This chain connects TRBV19 to TRBJ1-5; possibly TRBD1 for D (5 bases). This CDR3 has 12 residues. Looked up from germline, CDR1 is LNHDA and CDR2 is SQIVND (reference sequence). The V and J ends lost 2 bases and 6 bases respectively, with 5 bases between them. The DNA for the CDR3 is TGTGCCAGTAGTATAAGGGGTCAGCCCCAGCATTTT. Protein: CASSIRGQPQHF.

CDR3 sequence reads: CASSSGQFSNQPQHF. CDR3 in DNA: TGTGCCAGCAGTTCCGGACAATTTAGCAATCAGCCCCAGCATTTT. This chain links TRBV7-9 with TRBJ1-5; weak D call: TRBD1 (5 bases). CDR1 and CDR2 (germline): SEHNR, FQNEAQ (reference sequence). The V gene lost 6 bases and the J gene lost 0 bases, with 12 bases spanning the gap. There are 15 residues in the CDR3. Based on the CDR3 plus reference TRBV7-9 and TRBJ1-5, the full variable domain is DTGVSQNPRHKITKRGQNVTFRCDPISEHNRLYWYRQTLGQGPEFLTYFQNEAQLEKSRLLSDRFSAERPKGSFSTLEIQRTEQGDSAMYLCASSSGQFSNQPQHFGDGTRLSIL.

The chain couples TRBV30 to TRBJ1-2; 9 bases align to TRBD1. Germline trimming cut 5 bases from V and 0 bases from J; bases unmatched to any gene: 7. This CDR3 has 15 residues. Germline V gene lookup returns CDR1 GTSNPN and CDR2 SVGIG (reference sequence). The CDR3 coding sequence is TGTGCCTGGCTCGGACAGGGGATCCCTAACTATGGCTACACCTTC. Translating gives CAWLGQGIPNYGYTF. Full variable domain (outside the CDR3, taken from reference TRBV30 and TRBJ1-2): SQTIHQWPATLVQPVGSPLSLECTVEGTSNPNLYWYRQAAGRGLQLLFYSVGIGQISSEVPQNLSASRPQDRQFILSSKKLLLSDSGFYLCAWLGQGIPNYGYTFGSGTRLTVV.

This clone came up a few times. The V gene is TRBV6-1, the J gene TRBJ2-2; the match to TRBD2 covers 8 bases. The trim removed 7 bases at V and 6 bases at J, leaving 7 bases unmatched. Germline CDR1 MNHNS, CDR2 SASEGT. This CDR3 is 14 amino acids long. The CDR3 nucleotides are TGTGCCAGCATATTTCTAGCGGGCGCCGGGGAGCTGTTTTTT. It codes for CASIFLAGAGELFF.

This clone was counted a few times. The chain recombines TRBV27 with TRBJ2-4; tentative D call: TRBD2 (6 bases). Germline loops: CDR1 MNHEY, CDR2 SMNVEV (reference sequence). This CDR3 is 16 amino acids long. V gave up 5 bases and J gave up 1 base, with 15 bases separating them. This CDR3 is CASSLGSSGAKNIQYF. CDR3 nucleotides: TGTGCCAGCAGTCTAGGGTCCAGCGGGGCCAAAAACATTCAGTACTTC.

The chain carries TRBV4-1 and TRBJ1-6; D possibly corresponds to TRBD1 (5 bases). The V and J ends lost 4 bases and 10 bases respectively, with 17 bases between them. The CDR3 consists of 15 residues. Germline V CDR1 and CDR2: MGHRA, YSYEKL. CDR3: CASSLTGGRVSPLHF. The CDR3 coding sequence is TGCGCCAGCAGCCTCACCGGGGGGAGGGTCTCACCCCTCCACTTT.

This clone was recorded only once. This rearrangement joins TRBV2 to TRBJ2-1; 8 nucleotides line up with TRBD2. Germline assignment: CDR1 SNHLY and CDR2 FYNNEI. The CDR3 is 14 amino acids. Trimming took 11 bases from V and 3 from J; bases not matched to a gene: 9. The DNA for the CDR3 is TGTGCCTGTAAAGCGGGAGCTGACTACAATGAGCAGTTCTTC. Translation gives CACKAGADYNEQFF.

The chain recombines TRBV28 with TRBJ2-5; 7 positions agree with TRBD1. Germline CDR1 reads MDHEN; CDR2 reads SYDVKM. The V segment lost 6 bases and the J segment 2 bases; nucleotides outside the gene matches: 6. The CDR3 has 14 residues. CDR3: CASSPGQAQETQYF. DNA for the CDR3: TGTGCCAGCAGCCCCGGACAGGCACAAGAGACCCAGTACTTC.

The chain couples TRBV15 to TRBJ2-1, with D possibly being TRBD1 (5 bases). CDR1 and CDR2 (germline): LNHNV, YYDKDF (reference sequence). V shed 0 bases and J shed 7 bases, with 10 bases lying between them. CDR3 length: 14 residues. The CDR3 loop is CATSRDIGVNEQFF. In DNA, the CDR3 is TGTGCCACCAGCAGAGACATAGGGGTGAATGAGCAGTTCTTC. Looking up the rest from reference TRBV15 and TRBJ2-1 gives the full variable domain: DAMVIQNPRYQVTQFGKPVTLSCSQTLNHNVMYWYQQKSSQAPKLLFHYYDKDFNNEADTPDNFQSRRPNTSFCFLDIRSPGLGDTAMYLCATSRDIGVNEQFFGPGTRLTVL.

This chain uses TRBV28 with TRBJ2-3; TRBD2 matches 7 bases. Trimming took 3 bases from V and 1 from J; bases not matched to a gene: 10. CDR1 is MDHEN and CDR2 is SYDVKM in the germline V gene. There are 17 residues in the CDR3. The CDR3 reads CASSFPPRREGTDTQYF. As DNA, the CDR3 is TGTGCCAGCAGTTTTCCCCCCCGACGGGAGGGCACAGATACGCAGTATTTT.

The sample holds one count of this clone. The genes are TRBV5-1 and TRBJ2-5; the D gene is possibly TRBD1 (6 bases). Germline values: CDR1 SGHRS, CDR2 YFSETQ. This CDR3 comprises 15 residues. The germline V and J ends were trimmed by 7 bases and 5 bases, with 21 bases remaining between them. CDR3 sequence: CASASGTTARETQYF. CDR3 nucleotide sequence: TGCGCCAGCGCTTCCGGGACAACAGCACGGGAGACCCAGTACTTC.

The V call is TRBV28, the J call TRBJ2-5; TRBD1 matches at 10 bases. The V and J ends lost 8 bases and 4 bases, in that order; junction bases with no gene match: 13. The CDR3 is made up of 16 amino acids. Germline V lookup: CDR1 MDHEN, CDR2 SYDVKM. CDR3 nucleotide sequence: TGTGCCAGCGTAGCCGACAGGGGGCTGGATCGAGAGACCCAGTACTTC. It encodes CASVADRGLDRETQYF.

This clone was found a few times. V and J are TRBV29-1 and TRBJ2-1, with D unresolved. The germline V and J ends were trimmed by 4 bases and 10 bases, with 20 bases remaining between them. This CDR3 region has 14 residues. CDR1 is SQVTM, CDR2 ANQGSEA, per germline. The CDR3 DNA follows: TGCAGCGTTGGGGCGTCTGCCCTCCCCGAAGAGCAGTTCTTC. This codes for CSVGASALPEEQFF.